This entry lists 26 T cell receptor beta chains sequenced from one sample in a study of beta chain features in type 1 diabetes. Sequenced material consisted of expressed TCRB transcripts (all of the isolated RNA was reverse transcribed). Repertoires were generated with immunoSEQ multiplex PCR, while TCRdb's copy carries only in-frame clones and drops some. The sample comprises just over 150,000 clones, roughly 11% of which are singletons, and approximately 2% rests with the top ten. Sequenced material: central memory CD4+ T cells from blood. All receptors derive from a man younger than 30 in good health.

A few counts support this clone. The chain has TRBV7-3 and TRBJ2-3; 11 nucleotides match TRBD2. The germline V gene encodes CDR1 SGHTA and CDR2 FQGTGA. The CDR3 is made up of 17 amino acids. Trimming cost V 3 bases and J 6 bases; bases outside gene matches: 11. CDR3 protein: CASSLLNSGGAIDTQYF. CDR3 nucleotides: TGTGCCAGCAGCTTGTTGAATAGCGGGGGGGCCATTGATACGCAGTATTTT.

V is TRBV29-1 and J is TRBJ1-2, with TRBD1 matching 8 bases. V shed 3 bases and J 8 bases; nucleotides not matched to a gene: 5. The germline CDR1 and CDR2 sequences are SQVTM and ANQGSEA. The CDR3 is made up of 12 amino acids. The CDR3 DNA reads TGCAGCGTTGAGACTTCAGGGGGCGGCTACACCTTC. Protein product: CSVETSGGGYTF.

This clone was detected only a few times. The same CDR3 arises from other DNA sequences in this sample as well. The rearrangement links TRBV9 to TRBJ2-2, with D hard to call. The V end lost 2 bases, the J end lost 1 base, and 3 bases lay between the germline ends. This CDR3 is 13 amino acids long. Looked up from germline, CDR1 is SGDLS and CDR2 is YYNGEE. This chain's CDR3 is CASSVGNTGELFF. CDR3 bases: TGTGCCAGCAGCGTGGGGAACACCGGGGAGCTGTTTTTT.

The chain uses TRBV10-3 and TRBJ2-7; TRBD1 might be the D (6 bases). CDR3 size: 13 residues. CDR1 ENHRY and CDR2 SYGVKD come from the germline V gene. Trimming shortened V by 6 bases and J by 4 bases, and 13 bases separated the two germline ends. In DNA, the CDR3 is TGTGCCATCAGGGGGGCACTCCATTACGAGCAGTACTTC. Its translation: CAIRGALHYEQYF.

This clone has more than one count but fewer than ten. The chain couples TRBV6-5 to TRBJ2-2, with 7 positions matching TRBD1. CDR3 length: 15 amino acids. The V gene end was trimmed by 6 bases and the J gene end by 4 bases; junction bases not matched to a gene: 8. Germline-derived CDR1 and CDR2 are MNHEY and SVGAGI. CDR3 coding DNA: TGTGCCAGCAGCAACACAGGGGTGGGCACCGGGGAGCTGTTTTTT. As protein: CASSNTGVGTGELFF.

The V call is TRBV29-1, the J call TRBJ1-4; D remains unclear. V lost 1 base and J lost 10, with 7 bases in between. Germline-derived CDR1 and CDR2 are SQVTM and ANQGSEA. The CDR3 covers 11 residues. CDR3 in amino acids: CSVEGGGKLFF. For the CDR3, the DNA is TGCAGCGTTGAAGGGGGAGGAAAACTGTTTTTT. Variable domain in full (rest from reference TRBV29-1 and TRBJ1-4): SAVISQKPSRDICQRGTSLTIQCQVDSQVTMMFWYRQQPGQSLTLIATANQGSEATYESGFVIDKFPISRPNLTFSTLTVSNMSPEDSSIYLCSVEGGGKLFFGSGTQLSVL.

The rearrangement links TRBV13 to TRBJ2-7; D might be TRBD1 or TRBD2, each matching 5 bases. V was clipped by 4 bases and J by 2 bases, with 15 bases between them. Germline V gene data show CDR1 as PRHDT and CDR2 as FYEKMQ (reference sequence). The CDR3 length is 15 residues. The CDR3 region has the DNA TGTGCCAGCAGCTCCACCGGGACCGGAGCCTACGAGCAGTACTTC. Protein sequence: CASSSTGTGAYEQYF.

The chain couples TRBV5-6 to TRBJ1-5; D gene unclear. The germline V gene has CDR1 SGHDT and CDR2 YYEEEE. The CDR3 runs 16 residues. V gave up 1 base and J gave up 6 bases, with 17 bases separating them. The CDR3 DNA follows: TGTGCCAGCAGCTTGAACGCTGTTAAGGGAGGTCAGCCCCAGCATTTT. It translates to CASSLNAVKGGQPQHF.

This chain connects TRBV5-1 to TRBJ2-3; TRBD2 aligns across 11 bases. Germline V gene lookup returns CDR1 SGHRS and CDR2 YFSETQ. This CDR3 is 16 amino acids long. V was clipped by 4 bases and J by 0 bases; unmatched bases: 4. In DNA form, the CDR3 reads TGCGCCAGCAGCCCCTGGACTAGCGGGAGCACAGATACGCAGTATTTT. It is translated as CASSPWTSGSTDTQYF.

This clone was seen a handful of times. The chain joins TRBV4-3 to TRBJ2-7, with 7 bases fitting TRBD1. This CDR3 has 15 residues. With V trimmed by 0 bases and J by 0 bases, 2 bases remained unmatched. Germline-derived CDR1 and CDR2 are LGHNA and YSLEER. The CDR3 reads CASSQEGQPSYEQYF. CDR3 sequence (DNA): TGCGCCAGCAGCCAAGAGGGACAGCCCTCCTACGAGCAGTACTTC.

This sequence joins TRBV18 and TRBJ2-1, with 13 bases that match TRBD2. Trimming took 3 bases from V and 10 from J; bases not matched to a gene: 6. The CDR3 loop spans 15 amino acids. CDR1 is KGHSH and CDR2 is LQKENI in the germline V gene. CDR3 region: CASSPFGTSGAEQFF. The CDR3, as DNA: TGTGCCAGCTCACCGTTCGGGACTAGCGGGGCGGAGCAGTTCTTC.

The chain uses TRBV7-9 and TRBJ1-4, with 7 bases matching TRBD1. The CDR3 is made up of 16 amino acids. V gave up 5 bases and J gave up 0 bases; unmatched junction bases: 6. Germline CDR1 is SEHNR and CDR2 is FQNEAQ (reference sequence). The CDR3, as DNA: TGTGCCAGCAGCCCTCGGGACAGCTCAACTAATGAAAAACTGTTTTTT. Residues: CASSPRDSSTNEKLFF.

With regard to this clone: Other DNA sequences of this sample code for an identical CDR3. The chain uses TRBV9 and TRBJ2-5, with D unclear. This CDR3 has 12 residues. CDR1 and CDR2 from the germline V gene are SGDLS and YYNGEE. V gave up 0 bases and J gave up 3 bases, with 3 bases separating them. The CDR3 region is CASSVAEETQYF. For the CDR3, the DNA is TGTGCCAGCAGCGTAGCTGAAGAGACCCAGTACTTC.

This clone was picked up a small number of times. CDR3 DNA: TGTGCCAGCAGTAGGGACATTTACAATGAGCAGTTCTTC. Amino acids: CASSRDIYNEQFF. The rearrangement links TRBV6-1 to TRBJ2-1, with D possibly matching TRBD1 (6 bases). Trimming left V 5 bases short and J 4 bases short, with 9 bases between. The CDR3 contains 13 residues. Germline values: CDR1 MNHNS, CDR2 SASEGT.

This clone was counted a few times. The V gene is TRBV28, the J gene TRBJ1-1; D not certain. V was pared by 4 bases and J by 5 bases, with 20 bases between. The CDR3 is 16 residues long. Germline loops: CDR1 MDHEN, CDR2 SYDVKM. The CDR3 nucleotides read TGTGCCAGCAGTTGGGGTGTCAGGCGAGAGAGTACTGAAGCTTTCTTT. This translates into CASSWGVRRESTEAFF.

This clone has just a few counts. The J gene is TRBJ1-2, the V gene TRBV4-1, with TRBD1 matching over 11 bases. The CDR3 runs 15 residues. Germline V CDR1 and CDR2: MGHRA, YSYEKL. The V gene end was trimmed by 2 bases and the J gene end by 4 bases; junction bases not matched to a gene: 3. In DNA form, the CDR3 reads TGCGCCAGCAGCCAACAAGGGACAGGGGGCTATGGCTACACCTTC. Residues: CASSQQGTGGYGYTF.

This clone was observed a few times. This sequence joins TRBV15 and TRBJ1-2; possible D gene TRBD1, 6 bases. This CDR3 is 13 amino acids long. Germline V lookup: CDR1 LNHNV, CDR2 YYDKDF (reference sequence). V lost 0 bases, J lost 8 bases, and 10 bases lay in between. The CDR3 DNA sequence: TGTGCCACCAGCAGAGATCAGACAGGCGGCTACACCTTC. It specifies CATSRDQTGGYTF.

This clone was seen more than once but under ten times. This rearrangement joins TRBV7-2 to TRBJ2-5, with D uncertain. This CDR3 has 12 residues. With 5 bases removed from V and 7 bases from J, the gap between germline ends came to 11 bases. From germline, CDR1 is SGHTA and CDR2 FQGNSA. The CDR3 loop reads CASSPQGRTQYF. CDR3 DNA sequence: TGTGCCAGCAGCCCGCAAGGACGGACCCAGTACTTC.

The chain couples TRBV4-2 to TRBJ1-5, with D hard to call. CDR1 and CDR2 from the germline V gene are LGHNA and YNFKEQ. Trimming pared 0 bases from V and 2 bases from J, leaving 14 bases between. The CDR3 length is 17 residues. The CDR3 region has the DNA TGTGCCAGCAGCCAAGATGTGGCCGCCCTGGGCAATCAGCCCCAGCATTTT. Its translation: CASSQDVAALGNQPQHF.

Regarding this clone: This specimen includes other DNA sequences encoding the same CDR3. The V gene is TRBV29-1, the J gene TRBJ2-6; 12 bases agree with TRBD1. J was trimmed by 2 bases and V by 4 bases; bases with no gene match: 0. This CDR3 has 15 residues. CDR1 is SQVTM and CDR2 is ANQGSEA in the germline V gene. CDR3 sequence: CSVGDRGPGANVLTF. As DNA, the CDR3 is TGCAGCGTTGGGGACAGGGGGCCTGGGGCCAACGTCCTGACTTTC. The full variable domain, with the rest looked up from reference TRBV29-1 and TRBJ2-6, is SAVISQKPSRDICQRGTSLTIQCQVDSQVTMMFWYRQQPGQSLTLIATANQGSEATYESGFVIDKFPISRPNLTFSTLTVSNMSPEDSSIYLCSVGDRGPGANVLTFGAGSRLTVL.

The sample holds many counts of this clone. This chain connects TRBV2 to TRBJ2-3; D possibly corresponds to TRBD2 (6 bases). CDR1 and CDR2 from the germline V gene are SNHLY and FYNNEI. The germline V and J ends were trimmed by 5 bases and 6 bases, with 18 bases remaining between them. This CDR3 comprises 15 residues. The CDR3 DNA reads as TGTGCCAGCAGTTCACTAGCCGGGTTTGGCGATACGCAGTATTTT. This sequence encodes CASSSLAGFGDTQYF.

The rearrangement links TRBV28 to TRBJ1-1, with a weak D call TRBD1 (5 bases). This CDR3 has 13 residues. Germline CDR1 and CDR2: MDHEN and SYDVKM. Trimming took off 3 bases at V and 9 bases at J, with 14 bases between the two ends. The CDR3 loop reads CASSFPGTGKAFF. CDR3 coding DNA: TGTGCCAGCAGTTTTCCCGGGACGGGAAAAGCTTTCTTT.

This chain uses TRBV6-6 with TRBJ1-4; TRBD1 matches at 8 bases. From germline, CDR1 is MNHNY and CDR2 SVGAGI (reference sequence). The ends lost 8 bases at V and 7 bases at J; junction bases unmatched: 6. The CDR3 covers 13 residues. CDR3 DNA sequence: TGTGCCAGCGGTCTTGGACAGGGTGAAAAACTGTTTTTT. This codes for CASGLGQGEKLFF.

The chain couples TRBV7-2 to TRBJ2-5, with TRBD1 as a possible D gene (5 bases). The length of the CDR3 is 13 residues. V was trimmed by 7 bases and J by 5 bases, leaving 14 bases between them. Germline V gene sequence: CDR1 SGHTA, CDR2 FQGNSA. CDR3 in amino acids: CASTPGARETQYF. The CDR3 region has the DNA TGTGCCAGCACCCCTGGGGCTCGGGAGACCCAGTACTTC.

The chain combines TRBV7-2 with TRBJ2-1; possibly TRBD1 or TRBD2 for D (6 bases each). With 3 bases removed from V and 2 bases from J, the gap between germline ends came to 14 bases. The CDR3 runs to 16 residues. The germline V gene encodes CDR1 SGHTA and CDR2 FQGNSA. This CDR3 reads CASSLGGQFTYNEQFF. The CDR3 DNA is TGTGCCAGCAGCTTGGGAGGACAGTTCACCTACAATGAGCAGTTCTTC.

The chain combines TRBV7-9 with TRBJ1-5, with D maybe TRBD1 (6 bases). There are 14 residues in the CDR3. Trimming took 4 bases from V and 3 from J, leaving 10 bases between them. From germline, CDR1 is SEHNR and CDR2 FQNEAQ (reference sequence). The CDR3 DNA is TGTGCCAGCAGCTCTGGACAGTCCAATCAGCCCCAGCATTTT. This codes for CASSSGQSNQPQHF.